The 12 T cell receptor beta chains presented below share a single source sample, sequenced in a study of shared clonotypes between healthy human individuals. Positively selected for CCR7, the CD45RO-negative cells used as naive CD8 cells excluded terminally differentiated effector memory CD45RA+ cells. Assay: immunoSEQ multiplex PCR; the TCRdb copy retains only in-frame clones and omits some. The sample lists about 2.1 million clones; 93% were seen once. Sequencing used naive CD8+ T cells from PBMCs. Every receptor here comes from a man younger than 35 in good health. Some clones in this sample may be carry-over from other donors' samples.

The rearrangement uses TRBV9 and TRBJ1-4; 10 nucleotides agree with TRBD1. Germline V gene data show CDR1 as SGDLS and CDR2 as YYNGEE. This CDR3 has 14 residues. Unmatched junction bases numbered 2, after V lost 2 bases and J lost 7 bases. Here the CDR3 reads CASSVGDRGEKLFF. CDR3 coding DNA: TGTGCCAGCAGCGTGGGGGACAGGGGTGAAAAACTGTTTTTT.

The V and J genes are TRBV2 and TRBJ1-1; 9 nucleotides agree with TRBD1. This CDR3 spans 14 amino acids. The germline gives CDR1 SNHLY, CDR2 FYNNEI. The V gene end was trimmed by 9 bases and the J gene end by 0 bases; junction bases not matched to a gene: 5. As DNA, the CDR3 is TGTGCCAGACAGGGGGCCTCCATGAACACTGAAGCTTTCTTT. Its protein product is CARQGASMNTEAFF.

V and J are TRBV6-5 and TRBJ2-5; possibly TRBD1 for D (6 bases). The DNA end is a closer match to TRBJ2-7, so the J assignment may be wrong. The CDR3 length is 13 residues. Germline V gives CDR1 MNHEY, CDR2 SVGAGI. The CDR3: CASRTGALYEQYF. In nucleotides, the CDR3 is TGTGCCAGCAGGACAGGAGCGCTCTACGAGCAGTACTTC.

This chain links TRBV5-4 with TRBJ2-1, with 10 bases matching TRBD2. Germline V gene lookup returns CDR1 SGHNT and CDR2 YYREEE (reference sequence). Trimming took 4 bases from V and 4 from J; bases not matched to a gene: 8. This CDR3 is built from 16 residues. The CDR3 loop is CASSPPGLAVYNEQFF. The CDR3 nucleotides are TGTGCCAGCAGCCCACCCGGACTAGCGGTATACAATGAGCAGTTCTTC. The complete variable domain, with remaining parts taken from reference TRBV5-4 and TRBJ2-1, reads ETGVTQSPTHLIKTRGQQVTLRCSSQSGHNTVSWYQQALGQGPQFIFQYYREEENGRGNFPPRFSGLQFPNYSSELNVNALELDDSALYLCASSPPGLAVYNEQFFGPGTRLTVL.

This chain joins TRBV20-1 and TRBJ1-2, with D unresolved. The CDR3 is made up of 11 amino acids. V lost 3 bases to trimming and J lost 6 bases, with 8 bases between them. CDR1 is DFQATT, CDR2 SNEGSKA, per germline (reference sequence). CDR3 in amino acids: CSARGKDGYTF. DNA for the CDR3: TGCAGTGCTAGGGGGAAGGATGGCTACACCTTC.

V and J are TRBV19 and TRBJ2-1, with TRBD2 as a possible D gene (6 bases). Germline V gene sequence: CDR1 LNHDA, CDR2 SQIVND (reference sequence). V shed 8 bases and J shed 4 bases, with 18 bases lying between them. This CDR3 comprises 15 residues. CDR3 in DNA: TGTGCCAGTGCAGACCGGGACTTTAGATACAATGAGCAGTTCTTC. Protein: CASADRDFRYNEQFF.

A note on this clone: The same CDR3 arises from other DNA sequences in this sample as well. The chain links TRBV27 to TRBJ2-1; 9 bases agree with TRBD2. After removal of 6 bases from V and 8 bases from J, the junction contained 5 bases not matched to a gene. This CDR3 is 13 amino acids long. Germline lookup yields CDR1 MNHEY and CDR2 SMNVEV (reference sequence). The DNA for the CDR3 is TGTGCCAGCAGCTCGGGACTAGCCGATGAGCAGTTCTTC. Translated: CASSSGLADEQFF.

CDR3 protein: CASSKMIGTGFYPRENEQFF. DNA of the CDR3: TGTGCCAGCAGCAAAATGATCGGGACAGGGTTTTACCCTCGAGAAAATGAGCAGTTCTTC. The chain combines TRBV21-1 with TRBJ2-1; TRBD1 is the table's D call, not checked against the DNA. TRBV21-1 counts as a pseudogene. The CDR3 contains 20 residues.

This chain connects TRBV30 to TRBJ1-4; 8 positions match TRBD1. With V trimmed by 6 bases and J by 16 bases, 10 bases remained unmatched. The CDR3 contains 11 residues. The V gene's germline CDR1 is GTSNPN and CDR2 SVGIG (reference sequence). The CDR3: CACRQGSHPFF. CDR3 DNA: TGTGCCTGTAGACAGGGGTCTCATCCGTTTTTT.

This chain links TRBV5-6 with TRBJ2-7; 9 bases are a match to TRBD2. Trimming removed 1 base from V and 2 bases from J; junction bases left unmatched: 7. The CDR3 is made up of 16 amino acids. Per the germline V gene, CDR1 is SGHDT and CDR2 is YYEEEE. The CDR3 nucleotides read TGTGCCAGCAGCTTGTTGCCTAGCGGGGCTACCTACGAGCAGTACTTC. Residues: CASSLLPSGATYEQYF.

This chain uses TRBV11-2 with TRBJ2-1, with 7 bases identical to TRBD1. The CDR3 totals 16 residues. Germline V gives CDR1 SGHAT, CDR2 FQNNGV. Trimming cost V 6 bases and J 4 bases; bases outside gene matches: 12. The DNA for the CDR3 is TGTGCCAGCAGTCGACCAGACACAGGGGTGTACAATGAGCAGTTCTTC. This encodes CASSRPDTGVYNEQFF.

The chain has TRBV12-5 and TRBJ2-1; no definite D call. The V end was cut by 6 bases, the J end by 5 bases, with 14 bases between. The CDR3 has 14 amino acids. From germline, CDR1 is LGHNT and CDR2 FRNRAP. CDR3 sequence reads: CASGKDGPNNEQFF. The CDR3 nucleotides read TGTGCTAGTGGAAAGGACGGACCCAACAATGAGCAGTTCTTC.